This TCR beta chain was documented in a study of blood T cell repertoires in COVID-19. About the study: From the United States, Italy and Spain came samples of acute and convalescent COVID-19.

Trimming removed 6 bases from V and 6 bases from J; junction bases left unmatched: 13. The CDR3 loop spans 15 amino acids. Germline assignment: CDR1 MDHEN and CDR2 SYDVKM. In the original analysis: Amplification of reference gene primers was used by the study to estimate nucleated cell counts. Profiled with immunoSEQ multiplex PCR; TCRdb holds only in-frame clones, not every one. The V and J calls and the clone size are those of that table, but D and trimming were determined from the DNA. Of 120,000 to 150,000 clones listed, approximately 91% are singletons. The sample taken for sequencing was peripheral blood. V usage is TRBV28 and J usage is TRBJ1-1, with TRBD1 matching over 7 bases. The origin of this receptor is a human donor in a cohort sampled during active COVID-19. The CDR3 reads CASRVRQGQRAEAFF. CDR3 DNA sequence: TGTGCCAGCAGAGTTCGCCAGGGACAGAGGGCTGAAGCTTTCTTT.